The rows below give T cell receptor beta chains drawn from one sample of a study of sequential checkpoint blockade in melanoma. The assay was immunoSEQ multiplex PCR, and TCRdb's table has in-frame clones only and misses some. The sample lists 20,000 to 25,000 clones, approximately 78% occurring once. Here the sequenced sample was CD8+ T cells sorted from blood (inferred from file names), taken from a patient given nivolumab and ipilimumab in sequence. The receptors were sampled from a human donor with melanoma. Each CDR3 is given with its conserved first and last residue. D genes are given only for firm matches. Size is stated for part of the rows, as once, few or many counts, or as a class when the clone is expanded.

j_call clone_size d_call v_call cdr3_nt cdr3_aa
TRBJ2-7 - - TRBV21-1 TGTGCCAGCAGCAAAGCCGGGACAGGAATACCTGGGGCCTACGAGCAGTACTTC CASSKAGTGIPGAYEQYF
TRBJ2-1 - TRBD1 TRBV28 TGTGCCAGCAGTCCACTACAGGGGTTTGTCGATGAGCAGTTCTTC CASSPLQGFVDEQFF
TRBJ2-3 - - TRBV27 TGTGCCAGCAGCCGCGTGGGACAATCAACGCAGTATTTT CASSRVGQSTQYF
TRBJ2-5 - - TRBV28 TGTGCCAGCAGTTCTAAGAGGGAGACCCAGTACTTC CASSSKRETQYF
TRBJ1-2 few - TRBV28 TGTGCCAGCAGTTTAGTCAGCGATTATGGCTACACCTTC CASSLVSDYGYTF
TRBJ2-7 - - TRBV28 TGTGCCAGCAGTTTTAAAATGGGGGGTAGCCCCTACGAGCAGTACTTC CASSFKMGGSPYEQYF
TRBJ2-1 once - TRBV10-2 TGCGCCAGCAGTGATCCTAGCGACTACAATGAGCAGTTCTTC CASSDPSDYNEQFF
TRBJ2-3 - TRBD2 TRBV4-2 TGTGCCAGCAGCCAAGGGACTAGCGGGAGCACAGATACGCAGTATTTT CASSQGTSGSTDTQYF
TRBJ2-5 - TRBD2 TRBV7-9 TGTGCCAGCATAAAATACGGGACTAGCGAAGAGACCCAGTACTTC CASIKYGTSEETQYF
TRBJ1-1 - - TRBV19 TGTGCCAGTAGTCTACAGACCGGAGGAGGCACTGAAGCTTTCTTT CASSLQTGGGTEAFF
TRBJ1-4 - TRBD1 TRBV6-1 TGTGCCAGCAGGACAGGGGGCCCGTATAGTGAAAAACTGTTTTTT CASRTGGPYSEKLFF
TRBJ1-1 few - TRBV9 TGTGCCAGCAGCGTGGCAGGCGCTTACACTGAAGCTTTCTTT CASSVAGAYTEAFF
TRBJ2-1 - - TRBV5-1 TGCGCCAGCAGTACCAAGCCATATGAGCAGTTCTTC CASSTKPYEQFF
TRBJ2-1 few - TRBV4-3 TGCGCCAGCAGCCAAGATCGGAACAGGCGGCTAAACGAGCAGTTCTTC CASSQDRNRRLNEQFF
TRBJ1-5 - - TRBV10-3 TGTGCCTCCGGTCCGGGAGGGGGCAATCAGCCCCAGCATTTT CASGPGGGNQPQHF
TRBJ2-1 - TRBD2 TRBV11-2 TGTGCCAGCAGCCCCTCCGGGGAGGGCCCTGAGAATGAGCAGTTCTTC CASSPSGEGPENEQFF
TRBJ1-2 - - TRBV5-1 TGCGCCAGCAGCTTAGGCCAGGGGAACTATGGCTACACCTTC CASSLGQGNYGYTF
TRBJ2-1 - - TRBV18 TGTGCCAGCTCACGTAGGAAGACAGCCGATTACAATGAGCAGTTCTTC CASSRRKTADYNEQFF
TRBJ2-6 - TRBD1 TRBV19 TGTGCCAGTAGTGATCGACAGGGGGTCCCCAACGTCCTGACTTTC CASSDRQGVPNVLTF
TRBJ1-4 - - TRBV6-9 TGTGCCAGCAGTTACTCGTCAGGTGAAAAACTGTTTTTT CASSYSSGEKLFF
TRBJ2-2 - - TRBV7-2 TGTGCCAGCAGCCCTCGAAGGCGGGGTACCGGGGAGCTGTTTTTT CASSPRRRGTGELFF
TRBJ2-7 - - TRBV9 TGTGCCAGCGGCCCGGGCTCCTACGAGCAGTACTTC CASGPGSYEQYF
TRBJ2-1 - TRBD2 TRBV28 TGTGCCAGCAGTCCGCGGACTAGCGGGACCCCGAGGCAGTTCTTC CASSPRTSGTPRQFF
TRBJ2-7 - - TRBV5-1 TGCGCCAGCAGCTCGGCCGGGACACGCGTCCGGGAGCAGTACTTC CASSSAGTRVREQYF
TRBJ1-5 - - TRBV7-8 TGTGCCAGCAGCCTCGGGACTCCTGCGGTGGGTCAGCCCCAGCATTTT CASSLGTPAVGQPQHF
TRBJ2-3 - TRBD1 TRBV6-6 TGTGCCAGCAGTTACCCACCGGGACAGGGCACAGATACGCAGTATTTT CASSYPPGQGTDTQYF
TRBJ2-7 - TRBD2 TRBV11-3 TGTGCCAGCAGCTCCATAGCGGGGGTCTACGAGCAGTACTTC CASSSIAGVYEQYF
TRBJ2-7 - - TRBV7-6 TGTGCCAGCAGCTTTCCAGCGGGCGGAGGAAATTACTACGAGCAGTACTTC CASSFPAGGGNYYEQYF
TRBJ1-2 - TRBD1 TRBV28 TGTGCCAGCAGTTCCGACCGGGACAGGGGTGGTGGCTACACCTTC CASSSDRDRGGGYTF
TRBJ2-7 - TRBD2 TRBV23-1 TGCGCCAGCAATACGCCCAGGACTAGATTAATTTACGAGCAGTACTTC CASNTPRTRLIYEQYF
TRBJ2-2 - - TRBV7-8 TGTGCCAGCAGCCCCACTAGTGGGTGGAACACCGGGGAGCTGTTTTTT CASSPTSGWNTGELFF
TRBJ2-1 - TRBD2 TRBV12-5 TGTGCTAGTGGTGCTAGCGGGAGACACAATGAGCAGTTCTTC CASGASGRHNEQFF
TRBJ2-5 - - TRBV9 TGTGCCAGCAGCGTAGGAGGGAAAGAGACCCAGTACTTC CASSVGGKETQYF
TRBJ1-4 - - TRBV5-1 TGCGCCAGCAGCAGGACAGTCACCCACCTTACTAATGAAGAACTGTTTTTT CASSRTVTHLTNEELFF
TRBJ1-1 - TRBD1 TRBV30 TGTGCCTGGAGTAAAAACAGGGGAAACACTGAAGCTTTCTTT CAWSKNRGNTEAFF
TRBJ1-2 - - TRBV6-1 TGTGCCAGCGTCTACCGACAGGATGATGGCTACACCTTC CASVYRQDDGYTF
TRBJ2-1 - TRBD2 TRBV9 TGTGCCAGCAGCGTGGCGGGGGAGTACAATGAGCAGTTCTTC CASSVAGEYNEQFF
TRBJ2-7 - - TRBV7-2 TGTGCCAGCAGCCTGGCGGGTTACTCCTACGAGCAGTACTTC CASSLAGYSYEQYF
TRBJ2-1 - - TRBV18 TGTGCCAGCTCACCACCGAGGACTCGCAATGAGCAGTTCTTC CASSPPRTRNEQFF
TRBJ1-6 - TRBD1 TRBV5-8 TGTGCCAGCAGCTCACAAGACAGGGGCAATTCACCCCTCCACTTT CASSSQDRGNSPLHF
TRBJ2-6 - - TRBV11-1 TGTGCCAGCACGCGGAGCTCTGGGGCCAACGTCCTGACTTTC CASTRSSGANVLTF
TRBJ1-5 few - TRBV19 TGTGCCAGTAGTACTAGAAGGAGCAATCAGCCCCAGCATTTT CASSTRRSNQPQHF
TRBJ2-5 - TRBD2 TRBV7-3 TGTGCCAGCAGCTCCCAGGGTAGCGGGAAGGCGACCCAGTACTTC CASSSQGSGKATQYF
TRBJ1-1 - TRBD1 TRBV29-1 TGCAGCGGTATGACAGGGTTATTGGGGAACACTGAAGCTTTCTTT CSGMTGLLGNTEAFF
TRBJ2-1 - - TRBV19 TGTGCCAGTAGTAGCGGGATGTTTTACAATGAGCAGTTCTTC CASSSGMFYNEQFF
TRBJ2-7 - TRBD1 TRBV29-1 TGCAGCGTGGACCAGGGGGCGGACGAGCAGTACTTC CSVDQGADEQYF
TRBJ2-7 - - TRBV28 TGTGCCAGCAGCTCCATTGGTAGGGGCTTAAGCGAGCAGTACTTC CASSSIGRGLSEQYF
TRBJ1-5 - - TRBV19 TGTGCCAGTAGTTCCTTCCGCGTAGACAATCAGCCCCAGCATTTT CASSSFRVDNQPQHF
TRBJ2-1 few - TRBV7-3 TGTGCCAGCAGCCCCCCCGGAGGGGACGAGCAGTTCTTC CASSPPGGDEQFF
TRBJ2-1 few TRBD2 TRBV28 TGTGCCAGCAGTTTACTAATAACTAGCGGGGCCTACAATGAGCAGTTCTTC CASSLLITSGAYNEQFF
TRBJ2-3 - TRBD2 TRBV18 TGTGCCAGCGAACGCCAGGGAGGGCCAACAGATACGCAGTATTTT CASERQGGPTDTQYF